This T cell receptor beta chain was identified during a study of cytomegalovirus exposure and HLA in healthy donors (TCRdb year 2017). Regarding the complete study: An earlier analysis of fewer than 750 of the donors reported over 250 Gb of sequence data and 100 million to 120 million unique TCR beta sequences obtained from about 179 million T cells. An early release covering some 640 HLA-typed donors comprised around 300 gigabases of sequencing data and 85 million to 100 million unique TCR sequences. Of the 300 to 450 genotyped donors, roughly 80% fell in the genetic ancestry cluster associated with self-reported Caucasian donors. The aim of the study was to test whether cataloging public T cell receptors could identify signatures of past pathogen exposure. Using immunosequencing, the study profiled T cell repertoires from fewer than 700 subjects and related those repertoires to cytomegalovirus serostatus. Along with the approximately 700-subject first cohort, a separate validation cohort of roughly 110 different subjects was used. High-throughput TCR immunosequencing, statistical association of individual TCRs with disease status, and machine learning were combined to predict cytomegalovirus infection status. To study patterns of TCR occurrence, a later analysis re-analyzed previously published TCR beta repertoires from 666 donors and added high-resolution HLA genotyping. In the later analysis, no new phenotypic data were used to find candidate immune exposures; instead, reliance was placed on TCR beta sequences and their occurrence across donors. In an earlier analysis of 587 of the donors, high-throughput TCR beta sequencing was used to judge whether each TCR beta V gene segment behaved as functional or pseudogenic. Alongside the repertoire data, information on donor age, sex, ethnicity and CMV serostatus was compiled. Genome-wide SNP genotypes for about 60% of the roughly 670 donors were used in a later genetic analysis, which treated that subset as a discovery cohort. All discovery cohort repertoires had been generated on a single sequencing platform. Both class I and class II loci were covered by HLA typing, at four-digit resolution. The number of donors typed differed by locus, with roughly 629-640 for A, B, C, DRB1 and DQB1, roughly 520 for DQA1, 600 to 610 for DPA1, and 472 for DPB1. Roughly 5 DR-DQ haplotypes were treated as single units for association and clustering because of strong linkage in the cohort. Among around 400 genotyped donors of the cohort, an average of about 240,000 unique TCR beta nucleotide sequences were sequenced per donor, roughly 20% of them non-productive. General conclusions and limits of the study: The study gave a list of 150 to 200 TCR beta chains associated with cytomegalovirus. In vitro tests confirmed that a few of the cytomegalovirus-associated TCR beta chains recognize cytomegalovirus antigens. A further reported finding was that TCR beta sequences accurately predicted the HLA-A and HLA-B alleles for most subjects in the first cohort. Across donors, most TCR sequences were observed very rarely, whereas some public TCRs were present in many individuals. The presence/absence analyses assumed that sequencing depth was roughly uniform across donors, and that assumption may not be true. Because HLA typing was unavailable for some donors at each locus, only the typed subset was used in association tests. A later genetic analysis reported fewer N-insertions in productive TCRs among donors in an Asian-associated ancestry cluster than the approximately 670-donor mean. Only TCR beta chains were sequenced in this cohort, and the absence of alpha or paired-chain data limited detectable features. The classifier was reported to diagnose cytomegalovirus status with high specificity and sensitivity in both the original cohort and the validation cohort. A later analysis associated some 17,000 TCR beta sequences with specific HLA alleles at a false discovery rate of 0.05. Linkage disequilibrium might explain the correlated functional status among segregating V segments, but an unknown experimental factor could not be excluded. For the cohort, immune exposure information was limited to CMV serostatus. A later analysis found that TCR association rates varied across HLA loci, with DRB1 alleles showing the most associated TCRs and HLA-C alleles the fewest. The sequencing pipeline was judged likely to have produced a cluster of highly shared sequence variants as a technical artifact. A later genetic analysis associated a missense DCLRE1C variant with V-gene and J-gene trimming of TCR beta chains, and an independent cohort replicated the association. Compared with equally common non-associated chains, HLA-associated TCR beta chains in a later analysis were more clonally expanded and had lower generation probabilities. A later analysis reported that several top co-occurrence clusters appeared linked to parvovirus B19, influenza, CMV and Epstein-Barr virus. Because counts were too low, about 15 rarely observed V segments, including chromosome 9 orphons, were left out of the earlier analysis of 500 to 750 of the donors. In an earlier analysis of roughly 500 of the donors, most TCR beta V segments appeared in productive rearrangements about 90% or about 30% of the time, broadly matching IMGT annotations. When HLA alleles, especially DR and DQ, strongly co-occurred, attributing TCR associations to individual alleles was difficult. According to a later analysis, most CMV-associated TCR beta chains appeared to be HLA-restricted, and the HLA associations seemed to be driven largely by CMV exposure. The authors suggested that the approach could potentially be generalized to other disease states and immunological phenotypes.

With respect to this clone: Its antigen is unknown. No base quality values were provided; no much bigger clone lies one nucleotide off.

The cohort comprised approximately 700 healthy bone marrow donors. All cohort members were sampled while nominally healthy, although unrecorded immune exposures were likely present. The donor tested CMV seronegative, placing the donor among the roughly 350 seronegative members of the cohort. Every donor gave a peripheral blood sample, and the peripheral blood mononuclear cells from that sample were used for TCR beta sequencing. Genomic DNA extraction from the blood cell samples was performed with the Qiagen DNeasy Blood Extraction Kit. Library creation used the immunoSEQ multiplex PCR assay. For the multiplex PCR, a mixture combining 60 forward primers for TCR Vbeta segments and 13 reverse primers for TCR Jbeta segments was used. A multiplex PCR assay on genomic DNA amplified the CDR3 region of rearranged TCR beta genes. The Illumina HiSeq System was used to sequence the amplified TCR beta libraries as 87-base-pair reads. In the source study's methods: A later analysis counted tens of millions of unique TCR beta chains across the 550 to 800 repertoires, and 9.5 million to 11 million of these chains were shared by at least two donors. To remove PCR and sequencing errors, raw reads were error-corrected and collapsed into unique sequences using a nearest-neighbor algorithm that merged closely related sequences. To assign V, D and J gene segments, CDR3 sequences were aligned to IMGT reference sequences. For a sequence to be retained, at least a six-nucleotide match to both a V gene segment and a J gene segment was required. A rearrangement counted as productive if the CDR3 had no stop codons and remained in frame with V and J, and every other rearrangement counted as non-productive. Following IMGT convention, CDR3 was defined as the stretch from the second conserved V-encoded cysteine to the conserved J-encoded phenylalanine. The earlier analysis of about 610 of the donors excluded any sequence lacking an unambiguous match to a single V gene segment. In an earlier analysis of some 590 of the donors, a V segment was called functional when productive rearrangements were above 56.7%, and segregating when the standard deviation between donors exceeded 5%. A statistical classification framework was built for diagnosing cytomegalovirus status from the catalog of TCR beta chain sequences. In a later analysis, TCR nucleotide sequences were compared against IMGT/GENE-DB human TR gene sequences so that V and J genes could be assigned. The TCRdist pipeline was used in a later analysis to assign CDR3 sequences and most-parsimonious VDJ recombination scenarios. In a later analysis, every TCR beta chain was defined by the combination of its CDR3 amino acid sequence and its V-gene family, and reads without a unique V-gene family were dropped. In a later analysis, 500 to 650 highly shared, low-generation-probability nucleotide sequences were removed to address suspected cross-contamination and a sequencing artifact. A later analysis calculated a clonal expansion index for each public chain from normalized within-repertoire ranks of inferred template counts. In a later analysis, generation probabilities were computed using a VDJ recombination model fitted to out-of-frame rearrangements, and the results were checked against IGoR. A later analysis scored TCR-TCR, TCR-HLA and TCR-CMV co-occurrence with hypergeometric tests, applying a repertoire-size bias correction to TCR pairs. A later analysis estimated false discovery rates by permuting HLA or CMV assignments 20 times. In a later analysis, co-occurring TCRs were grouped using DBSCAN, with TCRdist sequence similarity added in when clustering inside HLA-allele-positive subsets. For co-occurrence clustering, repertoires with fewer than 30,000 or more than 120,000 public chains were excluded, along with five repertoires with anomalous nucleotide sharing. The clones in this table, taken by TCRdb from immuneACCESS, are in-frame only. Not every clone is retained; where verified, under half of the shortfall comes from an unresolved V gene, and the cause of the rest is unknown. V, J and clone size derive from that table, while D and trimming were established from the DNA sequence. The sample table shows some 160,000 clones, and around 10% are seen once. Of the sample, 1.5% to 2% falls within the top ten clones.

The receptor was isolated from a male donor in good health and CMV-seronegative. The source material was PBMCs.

The DNA sequence follows: TGTGCCAGCAGCGTAGTAGCGGGGAGCTCCTACAATGAGCAGTTCTTC. This sequence encodes CASSVVAGSSYNEQFF. The sequence joins TRBV9 to TRBJ2-1, with TRBD2 identical over 8 junction bases. According to the germline V gene, CDR1 reads SGDLS and CDR2 reads YYNGEE. Clipping removes 0 bases from V and 0 bases from J, with 2 as the unmatched junction base count. The CDR3, from cysteine to phenylalanine, totals 16 residues. The sequence is cut down to CDR3 DNA, 48 bases in frame from base 1. The entire variable domain, with the stretches around the CDR3 drawn from the reference TRBV9 and TRBJ2-1 proteins, is DSGVTQTPKHLITATGQRVTLRCSPRSGDLSVYWYQQSLDQGLQFLIQYYNGEERAKGNILERFSAQQFPDLHSELNLSSLELGDSALYFCASSVVAGSSYNEQFFGPGTRLTVL.